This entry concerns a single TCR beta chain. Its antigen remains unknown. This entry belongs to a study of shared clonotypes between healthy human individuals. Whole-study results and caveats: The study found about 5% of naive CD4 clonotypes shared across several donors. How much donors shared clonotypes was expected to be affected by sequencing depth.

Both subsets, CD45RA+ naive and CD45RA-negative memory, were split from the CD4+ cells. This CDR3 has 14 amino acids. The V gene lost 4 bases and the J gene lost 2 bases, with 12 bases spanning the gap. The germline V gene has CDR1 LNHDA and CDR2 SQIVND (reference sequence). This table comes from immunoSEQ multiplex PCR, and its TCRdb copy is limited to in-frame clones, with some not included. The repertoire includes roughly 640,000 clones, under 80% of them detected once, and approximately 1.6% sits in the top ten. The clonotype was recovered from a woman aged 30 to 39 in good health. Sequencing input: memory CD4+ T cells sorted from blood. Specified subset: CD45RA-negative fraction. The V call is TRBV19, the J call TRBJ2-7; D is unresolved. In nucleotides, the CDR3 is TGTGCCAGTAGTAGAGAACTGGATCCCTACGAGCAGTACTTC. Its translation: CASSRELDPYEQYF.